This T cell receptor (beta chain) was documented in a study of T cell repertoires in cytomegalovirus infection. Background on the study: Indications of both CMV infection and matching HLA type were provided by public TCR beta signatures.

The CDR3 spans 15 residues. Overall study findings and caveats: Dominating the ex vivo response were HLA-C-restricted CMV-specific TCR beta clonotypes.

One entry per CDR3 protein, called by TCRdb with MiXCR from the reads. The data hold some 940,000 distinct CDR3 sequences, with roughly 31% observed a single time. As for this clonotype: Its target is unknown. At one end the junction does not follow the germline gene, possibly because of a read error.

The TCR comes from a human donor in good health (CMV status not recorded). Some clones in this sample may be carry-over from other donors' samples. This chain joins TRBV12-3 or TRBV12-4 and TRBJ1-2; 7 bases map to TRBD1. The sample in question was cultured CD8+ T cells from PBMCs, obtained from culture after CMV antigen stimulation. The CDR3 region is CVSRGGVGMGYGYTF. CDR3 sequence (DNA): TGTGTCAGCAGGGGGGGGGTTGGCATGGGCTATGGCTACACCTTC.